The next 3 T cell receptor beta chains were all read from a single sample in a study of beta chain features in type 1 diabetes. Reverse transcription of all isolated RNA meant that expressed TCRB transcripts were sequenced. Assay: immunoSEQ multiplex PCR; the TCRdb copy retains only in-frame clones and omits some. In the table there are 280,000 or so clones, 15% of which are singletons. Whole-study results and caveats: All four CD4+ subsets of Type 1 diabetes patients contained TCRB CDR3s that were moderately but significantly shorter.

Their target antigens are unknown. The sequenced sample was naive CD4+ T cells from blood. Receptors were obtained from a man aged 18 to 29 with type 1 diabetes.

The chain employs TRBV29-1 and TRBJ1-1; 7 nucleotides match TRBD1. Looked up from germline, CDR1 is SQVTM and CDR2 is ANQGSEA. This CDR3 is built from 15 residues. Trimming removed 6 bases from V and 1 base from J; junction bases left unmatched: 11. CDR3 protein: CSVALPGQPNTEAFF. The DNA for the CDR3 is TGCAGCGTCGCCTTACCGGGACAGCCGAACACTGAAGCTTTCTTT.

This clone was recorded a few times. This sequence joins TRBV18 and TRBJ1-4; D is perhaps TRBD1 (5 bases). V gave up 3 bases and J gave up 8 bases, with 19 bases separating them. The CDR3 covers 16 residues. Germline CDR1 reads KGHSH; CDR2 reads LQKENI. The CDR3 region has the DNA TGTGCCAGCTCACCTAGCCCCCAGGGTAGCGGCGAAAAACTGTTTTTT. This gives the protein CASSPSPQGSGEKLFF.

This clone was seen more than once but under ten times. The chain employs TRBV6-1 and TRBJ2-7; tentative D call: TRBD2 (6 bases). The V end was cut by 7 bases, the J end by 2 bases, with 12 bases between. The CDR3 has 13 amino acids. Looked up from germline, CDR1 is MNHNS and CDR2 is SASEGT. The CDR3 nucleotides are TGTGCCAGCAACCTAGCGTCTACCTACGAGCAGTACTTC. Amino acid sequence: CASNLASTYEQYF.